The clone carrying this TCR beta chain has just one count. This entry is derived from a study of naive CD8 T cells in extremely preterm neonates. The junction had 5 bases not matched to a gene; V was cut back by 3 bases and J by 2 bases. Per the germline V gene, CDR1 is SGHDT and CDR2 is YYEEEE. This CDR3 has 15 amino acids. Sequencing used immunoSEQ multiplex PCR; TCRdb keeps in-frame clones, though not all of them. The table lists some 7,000 clones, about 98% of them singletons. Sequenced: naive CD8+ T cells from blood. The origin of this receptor is a human donor in good health. The chain links TRBV5-6 to TRBJ2-7, with TRBD1 matching over 10 bases. The CDR3 protein is CASSSDGTGAYEQYF. In nucleotides, the CDR3 is TGTGCCAGCAGCTCGGACGGGACAGGGGCCTACGAGCAGTACTTC.